Included here is one T cell receptor beta chain sequence, with context. The antigen remains unidentified. Germline V lookup: CDR1 SGHVS, CDR2 FQNEAQ. This CDR3 spans 13 amino acids. Trimming stripped 4 bases from V and 0 bases from J, with 6 bases between. As defined, naive CD8 cells were CD45RO-negative and positively selected for CCR7, with terminally differentiated effector memory CD45RA+ cells excluded. Libraries were prepared by immunoSEQ multiplex PCR; TCRdb keeps only in-frame clonotypes and omits some of them. The repertoire holds roughly 650,000 clones, with approximately 96% as singletons. This specimen belongs to a study of shared clonotypes between healthy human individuals. Findings and caveats of the study: Represented diversity (both genetic and exposure-history) was limited by the small number of donors.

Sequencing used naive CD8+ T cells sorted from blood. The clonotype was recovered from a woman between 25 and 40 years old in good health. The gene calls are TRBV7-8 and TRBJ1-1; no definite D call. The CDR3 region is CASSSRMNTEAFF. CDR3 in DNA: TGTGCCAGCAGCTCTCGGATGAACACTGAAGCTTTCTTT. The variable domain in full, with the rest retrieved from reference TRBV7-8 and TRBJ1-1, is GAGVSQSPRYKVAKRGQDVALRCDPISGHVSLFWYQQALGQGPEFLTYFQNEAQLDKSGLPSDRFFAERPEGSVSTLKIQRTQQEDSAVYLCASSSRMNTEAFFGQGTRLTVV.